A single sample gave rise to the 4 T cell receptor beta chains below, sequenced in a study of blood T cell repertoires in COVID-19. Using immunoSEQ multiplex PCR, the repertoire was profiled, and TCRdb retains in-frame clones only, with some absent. The sample lists about 99,000 clones; roughly four fifths were seen once. Sequencing was done on a sample of peripheral blood. The receptors were sampled from a man aged 55 to 70 with acute or convalescent COVID-19.

This CDR3 is CASSLVVGRQETQYF. CDR3 nucleotides: TGTGCCAGCAGCCTAGTCGTGGGCCGGCAAGAGACCCAGTACTTC. The chain carries TRBV11-3 and TRBJ2-5; D unresolved. CDR1 is SGHNT, CDR2 YENEEA, per germline. There are 15 residues in the CDR3. Trimming cost V 5 bases and J 2 bases, with 15 bases left between them.

This clone was counted a single time. The V call is TRBV6-6, the J call TRBJ1-2; the D is unclear. This CDR3 is 14 amino acids long. V was trimmed by 2 bases and J by 7 bases, leaving 14 bases between them. Germline V gene lookup returns CDR1 MNHNY and CDR2 SVGAGI (reference sequence). CDR3 bases: TGTGCCAGCAGTTACGGGAGAATGCTTGGTGGCTACACCTTC. This encodes CASSYGRMLGGYTF.

This clone was seen more than once but under ten times. The CDR3: CASSPDRGNSNQPQHF. The CDR3 bases are TGTGCCAGCTCACCGGACAGGGGGAATAGCAATCAGCCCCAGCATTTT. The V and J genes are TRBV18 and TRBJ1-5; 10 bases are shared with TRBD1. The CDR3 has 16 residues. Trimming took 3 bases from V and 0 from J; bases not matched to a gene: 2. Germline V gene sequence: CDR1 KGHSH, CDR2 LQKENI.

The V and J genes are TRBV9 and TRBJ1-1; weak D call: TRBD1 (6 bases). Germline CDR1 and CDR2: SGDLS and YYNGEE. The CDR3 has 16 amino acids. V dropped 4 bases and J dropped 0 bases, with 16 bases sitting between them. This CDR3 is CASSLTMGAMNTEAFF. CDR3 nucleotides: TGTGCCAGCAGCCTAACGATGGGGGCGATGAACACTGAAGCTTTCTTT.